A single sample is the source of the 3 T cell receptor beta chains below, sequenced in a study of control samples from healthy donors and cancer patients. Sequencing used immunoSEQ multiplex PCR; TCRdb keeps in-frame clones, though not all of them. The sample contains tens of thousands of clones, roughly 89% of which appear only once. Input material: blood. Receptors were obtained from a man aged 25-40 years in good health.

This chain joins TRBV5-4 and TRBJ1-6; tentative D call: TRBD1 (5 bases). The V gene's germline CDR1 is SGHNT and CDR2 YYREEE (reference sequence). This CDR3 contains 14 residues. Deletions cut 5 bases from V and 9 bases from J, with 15 bases between. CDR3 DNA: TGTGCCAGCAGTTCCAGCAGGGACCGTTCACCCCTCCACTTT. Its translation: CASSSSRDRSPLHF.

The CDR3 region is CASSQVSSGREQFF. CDR3 DNA sequence: TGCGCCAGCAGCCAAGTTTCCAGCGGGAGGGAGCAGTTCTTC. The V and J genes are TRBV4-1 and TRBJ2-1, with 9 bases aligning to TRBD2. This CDR3 comprises 14 residues. Germline assignment: CDR1 MGHRA and CDR2 YSYEKL. V dropped 1 base and J dropped 10; count of bases not matched to a gene: 5.

The chain couples TRBV6-2 or TRBV6-3 to TRBJ2-3; D is perhaps TRBD2 (6 bases). The CDR3 extends over 17 amino acids. Germline-derived CDR1 and CDR2 are MNHEY and SVGEGT. The germline V and J ends were trimmed by 6 bases and 4 bases, with 23 bases remaining between them. The CDR3 sequence is CASSPGISGKKADTQYF. The CDR3 bases are TGTGCCAGCAGCCCTGGGATTAGCGGAAAAAAGGCAGATACGCAGTATTTT.